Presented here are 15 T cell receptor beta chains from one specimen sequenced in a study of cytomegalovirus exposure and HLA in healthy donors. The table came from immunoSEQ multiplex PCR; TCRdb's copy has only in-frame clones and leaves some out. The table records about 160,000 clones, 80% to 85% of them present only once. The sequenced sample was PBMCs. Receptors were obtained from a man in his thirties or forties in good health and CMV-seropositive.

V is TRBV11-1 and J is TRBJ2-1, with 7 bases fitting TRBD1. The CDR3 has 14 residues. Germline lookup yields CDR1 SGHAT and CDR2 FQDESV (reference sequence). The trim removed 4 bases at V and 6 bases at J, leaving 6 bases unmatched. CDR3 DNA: TGTGCCAGCAGCTGGGGGACAGACTTCAATGAGCAGTTCTTC. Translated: CASSWGTDFNEQFF.

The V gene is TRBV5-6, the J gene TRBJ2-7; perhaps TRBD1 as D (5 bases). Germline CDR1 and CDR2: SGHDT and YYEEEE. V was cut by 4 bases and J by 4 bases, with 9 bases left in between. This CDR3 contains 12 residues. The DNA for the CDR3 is TGTGCCAGCAGCATTAACAGGTACGAGCAGTACTTC. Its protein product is CASSINRYEQYF.

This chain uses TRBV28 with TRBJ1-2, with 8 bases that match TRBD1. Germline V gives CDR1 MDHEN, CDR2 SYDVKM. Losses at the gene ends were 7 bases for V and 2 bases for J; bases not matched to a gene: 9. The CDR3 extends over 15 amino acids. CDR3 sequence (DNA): TGTGCCAGCAACCAGGGGGCGAGATGGAACTATGGCTACACCTTC. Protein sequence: CASNQGARWNYGYTF.

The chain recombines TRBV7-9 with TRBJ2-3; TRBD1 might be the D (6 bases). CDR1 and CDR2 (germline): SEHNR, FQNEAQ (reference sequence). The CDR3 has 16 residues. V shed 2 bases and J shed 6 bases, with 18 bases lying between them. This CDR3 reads CASSLRGGVSPDTQYF. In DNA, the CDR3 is TGTGCCAGCAGCTTAAGAGGGGGAGTATCCCCCGATACGCAGTATTTT.

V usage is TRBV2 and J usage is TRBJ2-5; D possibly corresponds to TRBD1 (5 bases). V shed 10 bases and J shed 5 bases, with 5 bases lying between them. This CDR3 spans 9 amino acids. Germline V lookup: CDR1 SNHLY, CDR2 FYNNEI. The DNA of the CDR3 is TGTGCCAAGGGGGAGACCCAGTACTTC. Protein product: CAKGETQYF.

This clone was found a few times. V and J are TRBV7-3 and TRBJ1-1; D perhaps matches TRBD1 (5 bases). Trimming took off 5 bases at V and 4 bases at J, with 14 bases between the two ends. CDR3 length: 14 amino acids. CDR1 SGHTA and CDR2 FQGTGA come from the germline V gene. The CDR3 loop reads CASSPDGRGTEAFF. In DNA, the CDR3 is TGTGCCAGCAGCCCCGACGGAAGGGGCACTGAAGCTTTCTTT.

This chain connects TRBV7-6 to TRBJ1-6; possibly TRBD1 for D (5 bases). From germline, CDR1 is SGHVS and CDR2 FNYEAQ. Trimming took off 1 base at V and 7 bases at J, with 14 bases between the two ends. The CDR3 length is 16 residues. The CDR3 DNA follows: TGTGCCAGCAGCTTAGGGGGCCCAGGACTAAATTCACCCCTCCACTTT. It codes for CASSLGGPGLNSPLHF.

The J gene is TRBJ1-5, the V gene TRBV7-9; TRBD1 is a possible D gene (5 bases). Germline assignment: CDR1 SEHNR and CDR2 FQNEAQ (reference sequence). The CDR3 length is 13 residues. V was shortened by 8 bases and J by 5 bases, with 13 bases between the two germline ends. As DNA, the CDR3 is TGTGCCAGCGGAGGTTCGGGGGATCAGCCCCAGCATTTT. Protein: CASGGSGDQPQHF. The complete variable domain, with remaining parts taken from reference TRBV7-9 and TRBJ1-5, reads DTGVSQNPRHKITKRGQNVTFRCDPISEHNRLYWYRQTLGQGPEFLTYFQNEAQLEKSRLLSDRFSAERPKGSFSTLEIQRTEQGDSAMYLCASGGSGDQPQHFGDGTRLSIL.

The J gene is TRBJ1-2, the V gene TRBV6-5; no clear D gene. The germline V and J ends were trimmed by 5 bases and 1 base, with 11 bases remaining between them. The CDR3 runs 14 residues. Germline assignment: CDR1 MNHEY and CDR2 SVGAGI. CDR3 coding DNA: TGTGCCAGCAGTCTCTCCCTCCTTAACTATGGCTACACCTTC. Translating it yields CASSLSLLNYGYTF.

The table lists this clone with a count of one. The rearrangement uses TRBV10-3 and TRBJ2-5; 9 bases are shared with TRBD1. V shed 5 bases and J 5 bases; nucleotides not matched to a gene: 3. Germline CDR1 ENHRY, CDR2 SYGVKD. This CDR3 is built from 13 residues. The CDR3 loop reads CAISYRGQETQYF. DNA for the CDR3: TGTGCCATCAGTTACAGGGGGCAGGAGACCCAGTACTTC.

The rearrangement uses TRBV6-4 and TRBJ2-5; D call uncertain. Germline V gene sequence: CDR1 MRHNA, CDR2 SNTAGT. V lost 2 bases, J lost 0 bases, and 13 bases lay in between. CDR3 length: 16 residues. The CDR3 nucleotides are TGTGCCAGCAGTGACCCGCTGGTGGGCAACCAAGAGACCCAGTACTTC. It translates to CASSDPLVGNQETQYF.

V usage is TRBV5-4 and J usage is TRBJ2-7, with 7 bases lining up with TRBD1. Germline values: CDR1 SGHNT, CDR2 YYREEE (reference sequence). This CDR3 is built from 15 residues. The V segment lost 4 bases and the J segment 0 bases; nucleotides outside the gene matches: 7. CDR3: CASSPGQLSSYEQYF. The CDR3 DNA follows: TGTGCCAGCAGCCCGGGACAGCTCAGCTCCTACGAGCAGTACTTC.

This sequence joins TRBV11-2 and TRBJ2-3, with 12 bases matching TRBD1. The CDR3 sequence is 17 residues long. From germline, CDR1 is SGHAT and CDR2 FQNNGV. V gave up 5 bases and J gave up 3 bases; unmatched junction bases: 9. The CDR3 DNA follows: TGTGCCAGCAGCCCAGCGGGGACAGGGGGCTTGACAGATACGCAGTATTTT. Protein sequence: CASSPAGTGGLTDTQYF. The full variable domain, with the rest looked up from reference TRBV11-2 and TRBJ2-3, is EAGVAQSPRYKIIEKRQSVAFWCNPISGHATLYWYQQILGQGPKLLIQFQNNGVVDDSQLPKDRFSAERLKGVDSTLKIQPAKLEDSAVYLCASSPAGTGGLTDTQYFGPGTRLTVL.

Here the CDR3 DNA reads TGTGCCAGCAGCTTCGGCAGGTGGACAGATACGCAGTATTTT. Residues: CASSFGRWTDTQYF. V and J are TRBV7-8 and TRBJ2-3, with D uncertain. The CDR3 has 14 residues. Trimming pared 3 bases from V and 3 bases from J, leaving 10 bases between. CDR1 and CDR2 from the germline V gene are SGHVS and FQNEAQ. Combining the CDR3 with reference TRBV7-8 and TRBJ2-3 gives the whole variable domain GAGVSQSPRYKVAKRGQDVALRCDPISGHVSLFWYQQALGQGPEFLTYFQNEAQLDKSGLPSDRFFAERPEGSVSTLKIQRTQQEDSAVYLCASSFGRWTDTQYFGPGTRLTVL.

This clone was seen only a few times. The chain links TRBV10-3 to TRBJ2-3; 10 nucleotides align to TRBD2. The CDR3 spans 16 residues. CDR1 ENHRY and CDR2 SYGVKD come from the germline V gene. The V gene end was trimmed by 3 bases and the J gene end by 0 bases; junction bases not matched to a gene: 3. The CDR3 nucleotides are TGTGCCATCAGTGAATGGACTAGCGGAAGCACAGATACGCAGTATTTT. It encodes CAISEWTSGSTDTQYF.